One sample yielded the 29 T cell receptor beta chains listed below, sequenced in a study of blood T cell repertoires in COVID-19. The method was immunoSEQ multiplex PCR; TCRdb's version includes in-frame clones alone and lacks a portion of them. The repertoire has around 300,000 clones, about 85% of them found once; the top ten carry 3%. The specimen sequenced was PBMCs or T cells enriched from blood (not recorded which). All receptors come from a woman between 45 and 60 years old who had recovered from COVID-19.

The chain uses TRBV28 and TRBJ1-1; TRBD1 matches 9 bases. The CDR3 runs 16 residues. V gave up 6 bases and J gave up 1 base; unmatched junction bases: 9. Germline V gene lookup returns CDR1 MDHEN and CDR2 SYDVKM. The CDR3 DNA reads TGTGCCAGCAGGACACAGGGGGCCTTATGGAACACTGAAGCTTTCTTT. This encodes CASRTQGALWNTEAFF. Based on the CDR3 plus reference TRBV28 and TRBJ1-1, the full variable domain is DVKVTQSSRYLVKRTGEKVFLECVQDMDHENMFWYRQDPGLGLRLIYFSYDVKMKEKGDIPEGYSVSREKKERFSLILESASTNQTSMYLCASRTQGALWNTEAFFGQGTRLTVV.

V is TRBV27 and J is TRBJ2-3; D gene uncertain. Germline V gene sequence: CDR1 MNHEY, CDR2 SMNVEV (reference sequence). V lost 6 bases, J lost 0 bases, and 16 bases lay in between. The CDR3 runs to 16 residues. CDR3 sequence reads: CASSPNYLLSTDTQYF. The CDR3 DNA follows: TGTGCCAGCAGCCCAAACTATTTACTTAGCACAGATACGCAGTATTTT.

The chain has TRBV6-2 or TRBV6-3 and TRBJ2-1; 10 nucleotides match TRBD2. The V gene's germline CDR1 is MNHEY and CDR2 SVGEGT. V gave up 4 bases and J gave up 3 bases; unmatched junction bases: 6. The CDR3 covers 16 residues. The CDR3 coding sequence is TGTGCCAGCAGTTCTCGGACTAGCGGACACTACAATGAGCAGTTCTTC. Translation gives CASSSRTSGHYNEQFF.

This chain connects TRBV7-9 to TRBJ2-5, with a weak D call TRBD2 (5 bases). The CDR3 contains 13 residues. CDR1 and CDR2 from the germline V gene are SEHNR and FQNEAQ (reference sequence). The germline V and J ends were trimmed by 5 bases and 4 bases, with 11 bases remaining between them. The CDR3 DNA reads TGTGCCAGCAGCCCCCGAGGAGGAGAGACCCAGTACTTC. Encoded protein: CASSPRGGETQYF.

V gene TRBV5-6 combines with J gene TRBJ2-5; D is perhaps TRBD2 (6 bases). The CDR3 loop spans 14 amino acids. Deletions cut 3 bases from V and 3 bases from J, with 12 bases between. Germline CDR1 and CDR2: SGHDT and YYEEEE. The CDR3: CASSWDFEKETQYF. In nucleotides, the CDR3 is TGTGCCAGCAGCTGGGACTTCGAGAAAGAGACCCAGTACTTC.

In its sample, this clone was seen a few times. CDR3 loop: CSASYPVANYGYTF. In DNA form, the CDR3 reads TGCAGTGCTAGTTATCCGGTAGCTAACTATGGCTACACCTTC. The chain is built from TRBV20-1 and TRBJ1-2; unclear D gene. Germline V gene sequence: CDR1 DFQATT, CDR2 SNEGSKA (reference sequence). With 3 bases removed from V and 0 bases from J, the gap between germline ends came to 11 bases. This CDR3 is built from 14 residues.

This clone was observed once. CDR3 sequence reads: CASSEKTNEKLFF. Written as DNA, the CDR3 is TGTGCCAGCAGCGAGAAAACTAATGAAAAACTGTTTTTT. The gene calls are TRBV6-2 or TRBV6-3 and TRBJ1-4; D remains unclear. V was cut by 6 bases and J by 1 base, with 6 bases left in between. There are 13 residues in the CDR3. The germline CDR1 and CDR2 sequences are MNHEY and SVGEGT.

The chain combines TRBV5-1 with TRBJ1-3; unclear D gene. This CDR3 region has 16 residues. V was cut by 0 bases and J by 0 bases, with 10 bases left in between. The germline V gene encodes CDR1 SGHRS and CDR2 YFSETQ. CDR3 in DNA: TGCGCCAGCAGCTTGGTGGCAGGAACCTCTGGAAACACCATATATTTT. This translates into CASSLVAGTSGNTIYF.

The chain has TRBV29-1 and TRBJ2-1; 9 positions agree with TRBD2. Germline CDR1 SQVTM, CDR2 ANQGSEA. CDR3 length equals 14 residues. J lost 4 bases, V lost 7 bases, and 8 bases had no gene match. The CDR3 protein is CSAPTSGGYNEQFF. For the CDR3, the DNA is TGCAGCGCCCCGACTAGCGGAGGATACAATGAGCAGTTCTTC.

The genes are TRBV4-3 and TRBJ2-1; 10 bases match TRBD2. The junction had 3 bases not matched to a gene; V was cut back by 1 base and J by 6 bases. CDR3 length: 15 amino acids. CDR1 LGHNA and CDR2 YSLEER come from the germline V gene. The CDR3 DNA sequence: TGCGCCAGCAGCCAAGCTCCTAGCGGGAGCAATGAGCAGTTCTTC. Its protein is CASSQAPSGSNEQFF.

The CDR3 is CASRPQGGYGYTF. The CDR3 coding sequence is TGTGCCAGCAGGCCACAGGGGGGCTATGGCTACACCTTC. The V and J genes are TRBV7-2 and TRBJ1-2; 8 bases map to TRBD1. V dropped 6 bases and J dropped 4; count of bases not matched to a gene: 4. The CDR3 consists of 13 residues. The germline CDR1 and CDR2 sequences are SGHTA and FQGNSA.

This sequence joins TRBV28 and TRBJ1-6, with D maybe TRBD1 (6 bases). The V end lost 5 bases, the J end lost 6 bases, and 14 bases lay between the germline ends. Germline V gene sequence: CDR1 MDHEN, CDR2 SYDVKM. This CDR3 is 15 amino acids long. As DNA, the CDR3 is TGTGCCAGCAGTCCCTCCGGGACACTTAATTCACCCCTCCACTTT. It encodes CASSPSGTLNSPLHF.

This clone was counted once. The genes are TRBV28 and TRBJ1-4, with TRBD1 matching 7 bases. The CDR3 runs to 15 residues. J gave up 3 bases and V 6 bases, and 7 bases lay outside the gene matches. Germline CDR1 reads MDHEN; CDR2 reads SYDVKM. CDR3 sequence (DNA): TGTGCCAGCAGACTTACAGGGGTGGCTAATGAAAAACTGTTTTTT. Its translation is CASRLTGVANEKLFF.

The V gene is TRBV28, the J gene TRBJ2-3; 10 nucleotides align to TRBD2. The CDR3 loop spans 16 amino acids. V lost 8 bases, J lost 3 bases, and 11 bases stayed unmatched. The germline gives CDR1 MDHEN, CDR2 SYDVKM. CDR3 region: CASARGTSGMTDTQYF. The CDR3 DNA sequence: TGTGCCAGCGCGAGGGGTACTAGCGGGATGACAGATACGCAGTATTTT.

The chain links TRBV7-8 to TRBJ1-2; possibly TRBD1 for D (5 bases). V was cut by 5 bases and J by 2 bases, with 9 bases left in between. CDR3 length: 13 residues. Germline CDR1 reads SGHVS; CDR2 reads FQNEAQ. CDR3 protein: CASSLDSNYGYTF. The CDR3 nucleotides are TGTGCCAGCAGCCTAGACAGCAACTATGGCTACACCTTC. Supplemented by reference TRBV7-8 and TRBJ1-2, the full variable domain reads GAGVSQSPRYKVAKRGQDVALRCDPISGHVSLFWYQQALGQGPEFLTYFQNEAQLDKSGLPSDRFFAERPEGSVSTLKIQRTQQEDSAVYLCASSLDSNYGYTFGSGTRLTVV.

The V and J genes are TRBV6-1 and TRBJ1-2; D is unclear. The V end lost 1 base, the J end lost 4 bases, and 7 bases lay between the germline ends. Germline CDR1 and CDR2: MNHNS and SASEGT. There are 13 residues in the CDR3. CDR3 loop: CASSEGLLYGYTF. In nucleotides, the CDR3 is TGTGCCAGCAGTGAAGGACTCCTCTATGGCTACACCTTC.

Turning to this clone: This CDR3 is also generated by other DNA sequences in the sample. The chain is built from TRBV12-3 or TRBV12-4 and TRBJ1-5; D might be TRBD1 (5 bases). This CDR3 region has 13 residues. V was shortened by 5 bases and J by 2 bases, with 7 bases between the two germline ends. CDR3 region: CASSGGGNQPQHF. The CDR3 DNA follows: TGTGCCAGCAGTGGGGGGGGCAATCAGCCCCAGCATTTT.

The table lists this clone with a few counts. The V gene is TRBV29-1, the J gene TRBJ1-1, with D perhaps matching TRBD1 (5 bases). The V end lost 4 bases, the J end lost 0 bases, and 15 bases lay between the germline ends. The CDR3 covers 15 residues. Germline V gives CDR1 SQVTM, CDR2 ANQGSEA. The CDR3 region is CSVAFGGTLNTEAFF. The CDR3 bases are TGCAGCGTTGCGTTCGGGGGTACTCTGAACACTGAAGCTTTCTTT.

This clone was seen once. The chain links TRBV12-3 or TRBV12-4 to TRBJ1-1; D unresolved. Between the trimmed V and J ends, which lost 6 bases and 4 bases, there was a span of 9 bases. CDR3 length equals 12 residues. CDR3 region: CASSTSGTEAFF. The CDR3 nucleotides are TGTGCCAGCAGCACCTCCGGCACTGAAGCTTTCTTT.

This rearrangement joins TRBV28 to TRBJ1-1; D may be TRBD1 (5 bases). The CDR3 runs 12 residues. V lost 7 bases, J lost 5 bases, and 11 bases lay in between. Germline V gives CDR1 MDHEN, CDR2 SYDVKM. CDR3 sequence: CASKVQATEAFF. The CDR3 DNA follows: TGTGCCAGCAAAGTACAGGCTACTGAAGCTTTCTTT.

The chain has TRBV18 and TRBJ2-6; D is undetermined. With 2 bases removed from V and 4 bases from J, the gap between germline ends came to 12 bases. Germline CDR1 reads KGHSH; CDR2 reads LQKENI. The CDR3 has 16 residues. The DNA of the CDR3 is TGTGCCAGCTCACCATTACAGAGCACGGGGGCCAACGTCCTGACTTTC. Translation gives CASSPLQSTGANVLTF.

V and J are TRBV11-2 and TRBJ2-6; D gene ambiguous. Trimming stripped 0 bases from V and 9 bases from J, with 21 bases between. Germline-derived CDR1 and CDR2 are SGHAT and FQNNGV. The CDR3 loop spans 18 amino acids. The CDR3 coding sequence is TGTGCCAGCAGCTTAGACATTTCGCTGCCCGTTTCGGGCAACGTCCTGACTTTC. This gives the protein CASSLDISLPVSGNVLTF.

Here the CDR3 reads CATWAGGTEQFF. CDR3 coding DNA: TGTGCCACTTGGGCGGGAGGGACTGAGCAGTTCTTC. The rearrangement uses TRBV25-1 and TRBJ2-1, with 9 bases that match TRBD2. CDR3 size: 12 residues. V shed 10 bases and J 9 bases; nucleotides not matched to a gene: 7. CDR1 and CDR2 from the germline V gene are MGHDK and SYGVNS.

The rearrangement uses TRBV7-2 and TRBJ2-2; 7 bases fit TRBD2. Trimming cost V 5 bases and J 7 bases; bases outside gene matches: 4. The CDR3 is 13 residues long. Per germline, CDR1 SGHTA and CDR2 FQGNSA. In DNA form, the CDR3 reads TGTGCCAGCAGCCAGTTAGCGGGCGGGGAGCTGTTTTTT. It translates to CASSQLAGGELFF.

The CDR3 sequence is CASSLRANYGYTF. CDR3 in DNA: TGTGCCAGCAGTTTACGGGCTAACTATGGCTACACCTTC. The chain couples TRBV27 to TRBJ1-2; no clear D. The germline V gene has CDR1 MNHEY and CDR2 SMNVEV (reference sequence). The V gene lost 2 bases and the J gene lost 0 bases, with 4 bases spanning the gap. The CDR3 is made up of 13 amino acids.

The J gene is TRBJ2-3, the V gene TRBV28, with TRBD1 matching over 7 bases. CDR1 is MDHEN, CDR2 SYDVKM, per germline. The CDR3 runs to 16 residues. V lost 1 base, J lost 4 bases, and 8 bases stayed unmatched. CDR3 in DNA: TGTGCCAGCAGTTTATTTAAAGGGCAGGGGGCAGATACGCAGTATTTT. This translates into CASSLFKGQGADTQYF. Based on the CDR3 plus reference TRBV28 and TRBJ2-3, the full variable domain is DVKVTQSSRYLVKRTGEKVFLECVQDMDHENMFWYRQDPGLGLRLIYFSYDVKMKEKGDIPEGYSVSREKKERFSLILESASTNQTSMYLCASSLFKGQGADTQYFGPGTRLTVL.

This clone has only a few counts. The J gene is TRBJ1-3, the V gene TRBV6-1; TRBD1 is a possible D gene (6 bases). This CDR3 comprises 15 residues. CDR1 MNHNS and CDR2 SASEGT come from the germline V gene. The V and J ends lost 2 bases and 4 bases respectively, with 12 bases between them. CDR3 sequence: CASSEQGLPGNTIYF. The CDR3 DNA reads TGTGCCAGCAGTGAACAGGGGTTGCCCGGAAACACCATATATTTT.

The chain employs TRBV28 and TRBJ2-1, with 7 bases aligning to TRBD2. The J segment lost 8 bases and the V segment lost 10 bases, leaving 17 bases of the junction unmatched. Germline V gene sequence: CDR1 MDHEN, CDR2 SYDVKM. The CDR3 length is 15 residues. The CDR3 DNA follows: TGTGCCACCTCTTTTGGCGGGAGTATAAGCGATGAGCAGTTCTTC. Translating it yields CATSFGGSISDEQFF.

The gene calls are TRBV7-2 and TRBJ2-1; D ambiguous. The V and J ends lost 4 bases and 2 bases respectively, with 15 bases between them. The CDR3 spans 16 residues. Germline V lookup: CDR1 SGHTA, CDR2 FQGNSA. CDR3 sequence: CASSSPASATYNEQFF. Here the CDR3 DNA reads TGTGCCAGCAGCTCTCCGGCCAGCGCCACCTACAATGAGCAGTTCTTC.